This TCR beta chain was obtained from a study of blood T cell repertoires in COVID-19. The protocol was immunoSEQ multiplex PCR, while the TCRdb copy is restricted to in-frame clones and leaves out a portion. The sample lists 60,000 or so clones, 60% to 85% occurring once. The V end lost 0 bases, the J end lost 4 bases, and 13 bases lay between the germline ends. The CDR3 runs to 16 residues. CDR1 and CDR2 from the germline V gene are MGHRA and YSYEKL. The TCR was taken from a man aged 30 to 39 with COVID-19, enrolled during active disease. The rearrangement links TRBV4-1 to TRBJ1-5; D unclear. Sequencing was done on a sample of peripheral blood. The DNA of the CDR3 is TGCGCCAGCAGCCAAGATAAACAGAGTCAAAATCAGCCCCAGCATTTT. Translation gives CASSQDKQSQNQPQHF.